Here is one T cell receptor (beta chain) with its context. Its antigen is currently unknown. This sample is part of a study of T cell repertoires in cytomegalovirus infection. The overall study: Matching HLA type, along with CMV infection, was indicated by public TCR beta signatures.

Via MiXCR, TCRdb re-called the reads, giving one row per CDR3 protein. The sample records some 600,000 distinct CDR3 sequences, approximately 25% being singletons. Broader study findings: HLA-C-restricted CMV clonotypes gave the most frequent clonotype in two of eight donors.

CDR1 is SNHLY and CDR2 is FYNNEI in the germline V gene. Trimming took off 10 bases at V and 6 bases at J, with 15 bases between the two ends. The CDR3 spans 12 residues. The gene calls are TRBV2 and TRBJ1-2; TRBD1 is a possible D gene (5 bases). The TCR was taken from a human donor in good health (CMV status not recorded). Some clones in this sample may be carry-over from other donors' samples. The sample was CD8+ T cells from PBMCs. CDR3 region: CAILGRVDGYTF. In DNA, the CDR3 is TGTGCCATCCTGGGCAGGGTAGATGGCTACACCTTC.